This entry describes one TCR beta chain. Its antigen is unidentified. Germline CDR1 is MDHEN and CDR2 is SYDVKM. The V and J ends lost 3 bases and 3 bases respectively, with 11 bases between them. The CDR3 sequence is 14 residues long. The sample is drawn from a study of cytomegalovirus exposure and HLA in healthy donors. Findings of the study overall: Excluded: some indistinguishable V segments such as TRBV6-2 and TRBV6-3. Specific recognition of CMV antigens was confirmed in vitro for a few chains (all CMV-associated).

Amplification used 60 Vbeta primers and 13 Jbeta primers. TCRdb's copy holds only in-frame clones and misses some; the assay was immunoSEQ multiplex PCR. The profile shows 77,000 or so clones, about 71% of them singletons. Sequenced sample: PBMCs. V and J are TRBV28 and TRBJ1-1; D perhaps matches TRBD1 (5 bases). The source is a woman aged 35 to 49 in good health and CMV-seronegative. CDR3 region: CASSLVRGYTEAFF. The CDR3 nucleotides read TGTGCCAGCAGTTTGGTAAGGGGATACACTGAAGCTTTCTTT.